A single T cell receptor beta chain is shown here with its context. The sample originates from a study of control samples from healthy donors and cancer patients. The assay was immunoSEQ multiplex PCR, and TCRdb's table has in-frame clones only and misses some. The sample has tens of thousands of clones; about 90% are singletons. This CDR3 is 13 amino acids long. V was cut by 6 bases and J by 8 bases, with 11 bases left in between. From germline, CDR1 is LGHDT and CDR2 YNNKEL (reference sequence). This sequence joins TRBV3-1 (or the pseudogene TRBV3-2) and TRBJ1-6, with a tentative D call TRBD1 (6 bases). The receptor was derived from a man in his 60s with head and neck cancer. Material: PBMCs. CDR3 in amino acids: CASRGAGDSPLHF. CDR3 DNA: TGTGCCAGCAGGGGGGCTGGGGATTCACCCCTCCACTTT.